Listed below are T cell receptor beta chains from one sample, sequenced in a study of blood T cell repertoires in COVID-19. TCRdb's copy holds only in-frame clones and misses some; the assay was immunoSEQ multiplex PCR. The table includes a few hundred thousand clones, over 75% detected once. The sequencing input was PBMCs or T cells enriched from blood (not recorded which). These TCRs come from a woman under 40 who had recovered from COVID-19. Both conserved end residues are part of each CDR3. The D gene is left open where the match is weak. Size is stated for part of the rows, as once, few or many counts, or as a class when the clone is expanded.

J gene,clone size,D gene,V gene,CDR3 protein,CDR3 DNA
TRBJ1-5,-,-,TRBV4-1,CASSQQHRSNQPQHF,TGCGCCAGCAGCCAGCAACACAGGTCCAATCAGCCCCAGCATTTT
TRBJ2-5,-,-,TRBV27,CASSLAHQETQYF,TGTGCCAGCAGTTTGGCTCACCAAGAGACCCAGTACTTC
TRBJ2-1,-,TRBD2,TRBV15,CATSRDSTSGGHLQFF,TGTGCCACCAGCAGAGATTCTACTAGCGGGGGGCACCTGCAGTTCTTC
TRBJ2-7,once,-,TRBV28,CASSFGQFGDEQYF,TGTGCCAGCAGTTTTGGACAGTTTGGCGACGAGCAGTACTTC
TRBJ1-5,-,-,TRBV4-1,CASSPVGSNQPQHF,TGCGCCAGCAGCCCGGTGGGCAGCAATCAGCCCCAGCATTTT
TRBJ1-6,-,-,TRBV19,CASTNGSSYNSPLHF,TGTGCCAGTACCAATGGGAGCTCCTATAATTCACCCCTCCACTTT
TRBJ2-7,-,TRBD1,TRBV2,CASSDWTGGSYEQYF,TGTGCCAGCAGTGACTGGACAGGGGGCAGCTACGAGCAGTACTTC
TRBJ2-7,-,-,TRBV15,CATSREANYEQYF,TGTGCCACCAGCAGAGAGGCAAACTACGAGCAGTACTTC
TRBJ1-5,-,-,TRBV7-9,CASSSAGQPQHF,TGTGCCAGCAGCTCCGCGGGTCAGCCCCAGCATTTT
TRBJ2-3,-,TRBD1,TRBV27,CASSLTGNPRQGFTDTQYF,TGTGCCAGCAGTTTGACAGGGAACCCCCGACAGGGTTTTACAGATACGCAGTATTTT
TRBJ1-1,-,TRBD1,TRBV30,CAWNRGNTEAFF,TGTGCCTGGAACAGGGGGAACACTGAAGCTTTCTTT
TRBJ1-1,-,-,TRBV3-1/TRBV3-2,CASSQGMGSGDNTEAFF,TGTGCCAGCAGCCAAGGAATGGGTTCAGGTGATAACACTGAAGCTTTCTTT
TRBJ2-1,-,TRBD2,TRBV29-1,CSVFFSGSYEQFF,TGCAGCGTTTTCTTTAGCGGGAGCTATGAGCAGTTCTTC
TRBJ2-3,-,TRBD2,TRBV7-9,CASSLTGTSGRRLDTQYF,TGTGCCAGCAGCTTAACCGGGACTAGCGGGAGACGTCTGGATACGCAGTATTTT
TRBJ1-6,few,-,TRBV5-1,CASSLANRDSPLHF,TGCGCCAGCAGCTTGGCCAACCGAGATTCACCCCTCCACTTT
TRBJ1-1,-,-,TRBV19,CASSTPKTGNTEAFF,TGTGCCAGTAGTACGCCAAAGACAGGGAACACTGAAGCTTTCTTT
TRBJ1-1,-,-,TRBV5-1,CASRMPGTTMNTEAFF,TGCGCCAGCAGGATGCCGGGGACTACAATGAACACTGAAGCTTTCTTT
TRBJ2-5,-,-,TRBV5-1,CASSSAGQQETQYF,TGCGCCAGCAGCTCCGCGGGACAGCAAGAGACCCAGTACTTC
TRBJ1-4,many,TRBD1,TRBV6-1,CASSEQGTGAEKLFF,TGTGCCAGCAGTGAACAGGGGACAGGGGCCGAAAAACTGTTTTTT
TRBJ2-1,-,TRBD2,TRBV2,CASMAGVLRNEQFF,TGTGCCAGCATGGCGGGAGTACTACGCAATGAGCAGTTCTTC
TRBJ1-2,once,-,TRBV13,CASSLGGRVWGYTF,TGTGCCAGCAGCTTAGGAGGCAGGGTGTGGGGCTACACCTTC
TRBJ2-1,-,TRBD2,TRBV5-1,CASSLLAGENEQFF,TGCGCCAGCAGCTTACTAGCGGGGGAAAATGAGCAGTTCTTC
TRBJ1-5,-,TRBD1,TRBV19,CASRPIQGARQPQHF,TGTGCCAGTAGACCGATTCAGGGGGCGCGTCAGCCCCAGCATTTT
TRBJ2-7,-,-,TRBV20-1,CSARVEGEQYF,TGCAGTGCTAGAGTCGAGGGCGAGCAGTACTTC
TRBJ2-7,-,-,TRBV7-2,CASSPNSPEQYF,TGTGCCAGCAGCCCGAACTCCCCCGAGCAGTACTTC
TRBJ2-1,-,TRBD2,TRBV11-3,CASSVAGGHNEQFF,TGTGCCAGCAGCGTAGCGGGGGGGCACAATGAGCAGTTCTTC
TRBJ2-5,-,-,TRBV27,CASMVQHPGAETQYF,TGTGCCAGCATGGTACAGCACCCCGGCGCGGAGACCCAGTACTTC
TRBJ2-2,few,-,TRBV15,CATSKGDRPGELFF,TGTGCCACCAGCAAGGGAGATAGACCCGGGGAGCTGTTTTTT
TRBJ1-1,-,TRBD1,TRBV10-1,CASSDHGTGGTEAFF,TGCGCCAGCAGTGACCACGGGACAGGGGGCACTGAAGCTTTCTTT
TRBJ1-1,-,TRBD1,TRBV13,CASTLRDRGLMNTEAFF,TGTGCCAGCACCCTCCGGGACAGGGGGCTGATGAACACTGAAGCTTTCTTT
TRBJ2-1,-,-,TRBV2,CASSSSVNEQFF,TGTGCCAGCAGTAGTAGCGTCAATGAGCAGTTCTTC
TRBJ2-3,-,-,TRBV5-1,CASSLVGPADTQYF,TGCGCCAGCAGCTTGGTGGGGCCCGCAGATACGCAGTATTTT
TRBJ2-7,-,TRBD1,TRBV7-9,CASTWGTGEGEQYF,TGTGCCAGCACCTGGGGGACAGGGGAAGGAGAGCAGTACTTC
TRBJ2-7,-,TRBD2,TRBV15,CATSRDRGGREEGQYF,TGTGCCACCAGCAGAGATCGGGGCGGCCGGGAGGAGGGACAGTACTTC
TRBJ2-7,few,-,TRBV5-1,CASSPQGTSYEQYF,TGCGCCAGCAGCCCCCAGGGAACCTCCTACGAGCAGTACTTC
TRBJ1-5,-,TRBD1,TRBV2,CASTDRGRQPQHF,TGTGCCAGCACGGACAGGGGGCGACAGCCCCAGCATTTT
TRBJ1-5,-,-,TRBV6-1,CASSEARQLGASSRNQPQHF,TGTGCCAGCAGTGAAGCCAGACAGCTCGGCGCTTCCAGTCGCAATCAGCCCCAGCATTTT
TRBJ2-5,-,-,TRBV13,CASSLGPPQETQYF,TGTGCCAGCAGCTTAGGACCCCCCCAGGAGACCCAGTACTTC
TRBJ2-7,-,TRBD1,TRBV4-1,CASSQLDREMGEQYF,TGCGCCAGCAGCCAACTGGACAGGGAAATGGGGGAGCAGTACTTC
TRBJ1-2,-,TRBD1,TRBV6-5,CASSYSRQGTGGYTF,TGTGCCAGCAGTTACTCGAGACAGGGGACTGGTGGCTACACCTTC
TRBJ1-4,-,-,TRBV7-9,CASSPPAEGFTNEKLFF,TGTGCCAGCAGCCCACCAGCGGAGGGTTTTACTAATGAAAAACTGTTTTTT
TRBJ2-6,-,-,TRBV27,CASSLGSSPGANVLTF,TGTGCCAGCAGCCTTGGGAGCTCCCCTGGGGCCAACGTCCTGACTTTC
TRBJ2-2,-,-,TRBV27,CASSLLPVAPGELFF,TGTGCCAGCAGTTTATTGCCTGTGGCCCCCGGGGAGCTGTTTTTT
TRBJ2-3,-,-,TRBV18,CASSPPYPSDSTDTQYF,TGTGCCAGCTCACCACCGTACCCTAGCGATAGCACAGATACGCAGTATTTT
TRBJ2-5,-,-,TRBV10-1,CASSESPGQETQYF,TGCGCCAGCAGTGAGTCGCCAGGGCAAGAGACCCAGTACTTC
TRBJ1-6,-,TRBD1,TRBV5-1,CASSRGQIGFSNSPLHF,TGCGCCAGCAGCAGGGGACAGATCGGGTTCAGTAATTCACCCCTCCACTTT
TRBJ1-2,-,TRBD1,TRBV14,CASSQEFVQGAVYGYTF,TGTGCCAGCAGCCAAGAATTCGTACAGGGGGCCGTCTATGGCTACACCTTC
TRBJ1-5,-,TRBD1,TRBV28,CASSPGQGTQPQHF,TGTGCCAGCAGTCCCGGACAGGGAACACAGCCCCAGCATTTT
TRBJ1-1,-,-,TRBV10-3,CAISRRENTEAFF,TGTGCCATCAGTAGACGGGAGAACACTGAAGCTTTCTTT